This T cell receptor (beta chain) was documented in a study of blood T cell repertoires in COVID-19. The CDR3 consists of 14 residues. Trimming pared 2 bases from V and 6 bases from J, leaving 14 bases between. This table comes from immunoSEQ multiplex PCR, and its TCRdb copy is limited to in-frame clones, with some not included. The repertoire holds 250,000 to 300,000 clones, with about 76% as singletons. Specimen: peripheral blood. The origin of this receptor is a woman aged 55-69 years with active or convalescent COVID-19. The rearrangement joins TRBV5-3 to TRBJ1-2, with D hard to call. TRBV5-3 is flagged as an ORF with uncertain function. The CDR3 is CARSFLLGRDGYTF. The CDR3 region has the DNA TGTGCCAGAAGCTTCCTATTAGGGAGGGATGGCTACACCTTC.